This TCR beta chain is drawn from a study of T cells in Graves' hyperthyroidism and ophthalmopathy. Uncontrolled infection, other autoimmune disease, pregnancy or lactation disqualified patients from enrolment. Sample collection date corresponds to first hyperthyroidism diagnosis, prior to any ophthalmopathy symptoms. General study points: The model predicted ophthalmopathy a median roughly six months before onset. Peripheral blood also featured most of the thyroid clonotypes expanded above 0.001.

Germline CDR1 is KGHSH and CDR2 is LQKENI. Trimming took 1 base from V and 4 from J; bases not matched to a gene: 4. The CDR3 sequence is 15 residues long. The source material, RNA transcripts, was used to amplify TCR beta CDR3 regions. First-round RT-PCR targeting the TCR CDR3 was performed with the HTBI primer set. One entry per CDR3 protein results from TCRdb running MiXCR on the multiplex PCR reads. The data show roughly 300,000 distinct CDR3 sequences, with less than 30% seen just once and around 30% held by the top ten. This clonotype was seen many times. Its specificity is unknown. The specimen was blood. This receptor was identified in a man aged 35 to 55 with Graves' hyperthyroidism that later progressed to Graves' ophthalmopathy. The rearrangement uses TRBV18 and TRBJ1-5; 7 bases agree with TRBD1. The CDR3 protein is CASSPLQGSNQPQHF. For the CDR3, the DNA is TGTGCCAGCTCACCACTACAGGGGTCGAATCAGCCCCAGCATTTT. The full variable domain, in which reference TRBV18 and TRBJ1-5 provide the parts outside the CDR3, is NAGVMQNPRHLVRRRGQEARLRCSPMKGHSHVYWYRQLPEEGLKFMVYLQKENIIDESGMPKERFSAEFPKEGPSILRIQQVVRGDSAAYFCASSPLQGSNQPQHFGDGTRLSIL.